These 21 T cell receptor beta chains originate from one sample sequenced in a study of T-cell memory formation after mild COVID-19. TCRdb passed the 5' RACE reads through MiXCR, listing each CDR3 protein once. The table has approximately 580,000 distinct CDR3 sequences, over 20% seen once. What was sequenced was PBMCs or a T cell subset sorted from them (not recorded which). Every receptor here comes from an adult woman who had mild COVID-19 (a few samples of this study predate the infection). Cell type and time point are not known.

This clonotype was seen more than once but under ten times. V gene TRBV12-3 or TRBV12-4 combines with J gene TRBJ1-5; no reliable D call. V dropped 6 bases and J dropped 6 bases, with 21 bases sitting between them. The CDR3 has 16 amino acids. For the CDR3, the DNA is TGTGCCAGCAGCGCCTCCGGTAAGGATATAGGTCAGCCCCAGCATTTT. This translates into CASSASGKDIGQPQHF.

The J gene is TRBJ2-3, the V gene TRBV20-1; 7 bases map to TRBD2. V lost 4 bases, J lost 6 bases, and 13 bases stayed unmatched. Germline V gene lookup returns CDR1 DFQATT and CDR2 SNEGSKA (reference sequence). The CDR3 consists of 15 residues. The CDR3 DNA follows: TGCAGTGCTATAGCCCCCGAGCGGGGATACGATACGCAGTATTTT. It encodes CSAIAPERGYDTQYF.

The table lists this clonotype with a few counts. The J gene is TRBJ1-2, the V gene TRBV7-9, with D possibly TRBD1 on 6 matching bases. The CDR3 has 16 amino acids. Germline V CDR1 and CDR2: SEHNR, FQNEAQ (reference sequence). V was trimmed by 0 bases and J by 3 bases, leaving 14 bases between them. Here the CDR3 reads CASSLAGTRLDYGYTF. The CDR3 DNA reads TGTGCCAGCAGCTTAGCCGGGACAAGGCTGGACTATGGCTACACCTTC.

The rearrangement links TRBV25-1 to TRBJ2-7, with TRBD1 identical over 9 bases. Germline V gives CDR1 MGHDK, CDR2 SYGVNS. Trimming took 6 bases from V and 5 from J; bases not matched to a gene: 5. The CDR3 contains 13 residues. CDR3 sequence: CASRPGQGNEQYF. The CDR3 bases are TGTGCCAGCAGACCGGGACAGGGCAACGAGCAGTACTTC.

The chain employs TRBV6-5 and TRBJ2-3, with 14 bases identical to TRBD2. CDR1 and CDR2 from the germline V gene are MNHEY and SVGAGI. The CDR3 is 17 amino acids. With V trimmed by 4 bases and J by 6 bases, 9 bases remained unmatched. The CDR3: CASSLRGLAGGRDTQYF. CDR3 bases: TGTGCCAGCAGTTTAAGAGGACTAGCGGGGGGCAGGGATACGCAGTATTTT.

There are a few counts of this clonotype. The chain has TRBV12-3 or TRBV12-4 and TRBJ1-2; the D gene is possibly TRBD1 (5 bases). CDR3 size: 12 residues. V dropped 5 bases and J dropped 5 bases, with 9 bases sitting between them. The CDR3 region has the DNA TGTGCCAGCAGTGACGGGGGTTATGGCTACACCTTC. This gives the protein CASSDGGYGYTF.

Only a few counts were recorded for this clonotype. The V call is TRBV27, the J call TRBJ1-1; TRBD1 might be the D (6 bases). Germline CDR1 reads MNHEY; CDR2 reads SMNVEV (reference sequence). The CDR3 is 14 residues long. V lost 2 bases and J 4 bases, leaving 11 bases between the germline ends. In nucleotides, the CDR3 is TGTGCCAGCAGTTTACAGGGGCGCGCCACTGAAGCTTTCTTT. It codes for CASSLQGRATEAFF.

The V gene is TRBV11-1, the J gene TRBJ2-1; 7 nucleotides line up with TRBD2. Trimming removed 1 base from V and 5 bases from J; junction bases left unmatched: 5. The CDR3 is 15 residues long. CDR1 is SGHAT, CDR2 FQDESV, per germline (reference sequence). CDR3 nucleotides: TGTGCCAGCAGCTTAGTGGGGGGGGTCAACAATGAGCAGTTCTTC. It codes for CASSLVGGVNNEQFF.

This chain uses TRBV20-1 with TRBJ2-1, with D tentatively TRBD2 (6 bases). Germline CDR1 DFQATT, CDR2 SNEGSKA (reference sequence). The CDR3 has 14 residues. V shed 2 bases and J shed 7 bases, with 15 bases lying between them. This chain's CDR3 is CSARRIAVLNEQFF. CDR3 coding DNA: TGCAGTGCTAGAAGAATAGCGGTATTGAATGAGCAGTTCTTC.

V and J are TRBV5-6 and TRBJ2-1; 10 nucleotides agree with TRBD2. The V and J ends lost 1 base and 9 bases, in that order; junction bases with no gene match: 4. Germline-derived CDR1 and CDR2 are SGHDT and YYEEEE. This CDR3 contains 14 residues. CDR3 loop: CASSLSSGRSEQFF. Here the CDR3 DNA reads TGTGCCAGCAGCTTGTCTAGCGGGAGAAGTGAGCAGTTCTTC.

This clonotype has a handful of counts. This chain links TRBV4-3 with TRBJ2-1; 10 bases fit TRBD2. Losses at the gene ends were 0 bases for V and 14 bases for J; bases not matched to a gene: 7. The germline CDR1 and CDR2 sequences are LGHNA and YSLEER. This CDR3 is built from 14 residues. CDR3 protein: CASSQEGLAGVKFF. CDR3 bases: TGCGCCAGCAGCCAAGAAGGCCTAGCGGGAGTCAAGTTCTTC.

The CDR3 coding sequence is TGCAGTGCTAGAGTCGAGGTTGCACAGTTCTTC. Translation gives CSARVEVAQFF. The chain joins TRBV20-1 to TRBJ2-1; D is uncertain. The CDR3 has 11 amino acids. From germline, CDR1 is DFQATT and CDR2 SNEGSKA (reference sequence). Trimming left V 1 base short and J 13 bases short, with 11 bases between.

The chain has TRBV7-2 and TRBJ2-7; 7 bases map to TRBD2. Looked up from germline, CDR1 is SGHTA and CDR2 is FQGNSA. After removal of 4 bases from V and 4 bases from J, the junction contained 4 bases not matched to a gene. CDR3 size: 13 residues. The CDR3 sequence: CASSSNGGYEQYF. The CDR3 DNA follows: TGTGCCAGCAGCTCTAACGGGGGGTACGAGCAGTACTTC.

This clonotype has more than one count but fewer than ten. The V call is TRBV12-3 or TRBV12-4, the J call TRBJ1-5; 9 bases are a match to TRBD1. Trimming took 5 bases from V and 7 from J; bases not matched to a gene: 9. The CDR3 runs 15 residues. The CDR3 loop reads CASSPQQGAGQPQHF. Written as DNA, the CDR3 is TGTGCCAGCAGTCCTCAACAGGGGGCGGGGCAGCCCCAGCATTTT.

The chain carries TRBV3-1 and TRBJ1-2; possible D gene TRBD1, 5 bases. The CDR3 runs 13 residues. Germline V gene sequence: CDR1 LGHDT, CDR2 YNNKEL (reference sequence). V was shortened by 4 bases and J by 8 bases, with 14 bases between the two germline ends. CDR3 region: CASSLTGFGGYTF. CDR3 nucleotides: TGTGCCAGCAGCCTTACAGGTTTTGGGGGCTACACCTTC. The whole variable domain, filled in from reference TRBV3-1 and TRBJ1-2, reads DTAVSQTPKYLVTQMGNDKSIKCEQNLGHDTMYWYKQDSKKFLKIMFSYNNKELIINETVPNRFSPKSPDKAHLNLHINSLELGDSAVYFCASSLTGFGGYTFGSGTRLTVV.

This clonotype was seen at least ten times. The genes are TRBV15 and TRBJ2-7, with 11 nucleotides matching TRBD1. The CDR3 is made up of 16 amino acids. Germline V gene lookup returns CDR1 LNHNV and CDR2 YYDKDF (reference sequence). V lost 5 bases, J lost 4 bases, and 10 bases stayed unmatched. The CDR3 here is CATSDIPGQGVYEQYF. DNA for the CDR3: TGTGCCACCAGCGACATACCGGGACAGGGGGTTTACGAGCAGTACTTC.

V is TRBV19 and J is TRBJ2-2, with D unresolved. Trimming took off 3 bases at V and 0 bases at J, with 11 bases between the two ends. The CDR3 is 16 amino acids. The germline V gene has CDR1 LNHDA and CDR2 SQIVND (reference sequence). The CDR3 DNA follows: TGTGCCAGTAGTATCACCCGAGCCACGAACACCGGGGAGCTGTTTTTT. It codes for CASSITRATNTGELFF. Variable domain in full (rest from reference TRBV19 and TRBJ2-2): DGGITQSPKYLFRKEGQNVTLSCEQNLNHDAMYWYRQDPGQGLRLIYYSQIVNDFQKGDIAEGYSVSREKKESFPLTVTSAQKNPTAFYLCASSITRATNTGELFFGEGSRLTVL.

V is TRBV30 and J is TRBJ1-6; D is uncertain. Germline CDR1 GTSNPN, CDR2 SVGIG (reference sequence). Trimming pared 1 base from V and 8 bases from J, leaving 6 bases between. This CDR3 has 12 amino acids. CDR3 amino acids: CAWSGVHSPLHF. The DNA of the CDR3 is TGTGCCTGGAGTGGTGTGCATTCACCCCTCCACTTT.

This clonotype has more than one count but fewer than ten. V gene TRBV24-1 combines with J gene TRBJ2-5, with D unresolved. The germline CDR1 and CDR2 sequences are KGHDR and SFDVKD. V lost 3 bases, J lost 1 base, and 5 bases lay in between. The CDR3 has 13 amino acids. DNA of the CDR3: TGTGCCACCAGTGATAATAGCCAAGAGACCCAGTACTTC. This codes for CATSDNSQETQYF.

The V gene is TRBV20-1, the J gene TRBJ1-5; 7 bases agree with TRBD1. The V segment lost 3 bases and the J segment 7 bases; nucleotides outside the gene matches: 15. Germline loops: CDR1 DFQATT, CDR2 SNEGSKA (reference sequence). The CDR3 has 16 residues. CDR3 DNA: TGCAGTGCTAGGCCGAGACAGGGAAAAGGAAGGCAGCCCCAGCATTTT. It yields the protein CSARPRQGKGRQPQHF.

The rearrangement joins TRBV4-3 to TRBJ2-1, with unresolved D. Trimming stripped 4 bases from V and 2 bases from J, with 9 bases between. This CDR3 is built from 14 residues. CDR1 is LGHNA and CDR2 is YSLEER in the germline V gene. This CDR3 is CASSPPFPYNEQFF. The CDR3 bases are TGCGCCAGCAGCCCCCCTTTCCCCTACAATGAGCAGTTCTTC.